The text below deals with one T cell receptor beta chain. Measured with immunoSEQ multiplex PCR; TCRdb has only the in-frame clones, and not every one. The profile shows about 360,000 clones, over 70% of them singletons. This sample is drawn from a study of blood T cell repertoires in COVID-19. CDR3 length equals 16 residues. Germline V lookup: CDR1 SGHDT, CDR2 YYEEEE. Trimming removed 1 base from V and 2 bases from J, with 15 bases in between. V usage is TRBV5-6 and J usage is TRBJ2-5, with D hard to call. The clonotype originates from a man aged 25-45 years with active or convalescent COVID-19. The sample taken for sequencing was peripheral blood. Written as DNA, the CDR3 is TGTGCCAGCAGCTTGTCTGTGGCGGTATATCAAGAGACCCAGTACTTC. Its protein is CASSLSVAVYQETQYF.